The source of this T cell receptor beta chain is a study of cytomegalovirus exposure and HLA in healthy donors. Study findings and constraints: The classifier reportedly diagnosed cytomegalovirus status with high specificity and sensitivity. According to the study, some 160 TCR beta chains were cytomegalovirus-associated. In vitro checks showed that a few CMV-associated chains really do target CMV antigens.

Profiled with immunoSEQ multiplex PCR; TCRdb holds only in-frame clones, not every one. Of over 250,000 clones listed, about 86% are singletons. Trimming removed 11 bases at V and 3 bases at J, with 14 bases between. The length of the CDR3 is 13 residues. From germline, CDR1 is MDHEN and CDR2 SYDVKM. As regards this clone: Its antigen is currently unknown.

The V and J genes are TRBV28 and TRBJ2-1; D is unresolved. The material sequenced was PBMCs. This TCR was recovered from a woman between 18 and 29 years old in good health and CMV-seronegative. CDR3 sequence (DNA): TGTGCCGCTACCACGGTTGGCTACAATGAGCAGTTCTTC. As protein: CAATTVGYNEQFF.